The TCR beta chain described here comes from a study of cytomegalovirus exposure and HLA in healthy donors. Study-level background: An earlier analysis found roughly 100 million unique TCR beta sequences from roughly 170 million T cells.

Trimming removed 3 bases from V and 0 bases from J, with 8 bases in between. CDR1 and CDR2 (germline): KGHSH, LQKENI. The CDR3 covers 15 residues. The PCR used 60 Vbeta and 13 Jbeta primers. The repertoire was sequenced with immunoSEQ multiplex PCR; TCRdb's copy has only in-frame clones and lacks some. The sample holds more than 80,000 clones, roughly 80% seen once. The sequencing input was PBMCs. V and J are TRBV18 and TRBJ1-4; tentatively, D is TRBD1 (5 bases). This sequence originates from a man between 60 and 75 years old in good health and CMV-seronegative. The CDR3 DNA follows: TGTGCCAGCTCACCGGGGCGGACAACTAATGAAAAACTGTTTTTT. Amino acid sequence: CASSPGRTTNEKLFF.